What follows describes a single TCR beta chain. The antigen remains unidentified. Repertoires were generated with immunoSEQ multiplex PCR, while TCRdb's copy carries only in-frame clones and drops some. The data contain a few hundred thousand clones, roughly 84% of them singletons. CDR1 LGHNT and CDR2 FRNRAP come from the germline V gene. The length of the CDR3 is 14 residues. Trimming left V 9 bases short and J 5 bases short, with 19 bases between. The entry originates in a study of Ad26.COV2.S vaccination and SARS-CoV-2 variants. Study at large: Recipients of Ad26.COV2.S got it intramuscularly, once or twice 56 days apart. General study points: Reportedly, spike-specific CD8+ and CD4+ T cell responses achieved substantial breadth once vaccination had taken place. Spike-specific TCR breadth ran higher among vaccine recipients than placebo recipients. Quantification of TCR breadth and depth may have yielded underestimates of total T cell responses.

As for treatment: some 20 received Ad26.COV2.S at low or high dose, single or two shots; 5 received placebo; per-sample allocation not given. Day 63 following the first vaccine or placebo injection was when the samples were taken. The genes are TRBV12-5 and TRBJ1-2; tentatively, D is TRBD1 (6 bases). This TCR derives from a person aged 18 to 59 who received the Ad26.COV2.S COVID-19 vaccine or a placebo. The starting material was peripheral blood, obtained in a trial of Ad26.COV2.S vaccine versus placebo. The CDR3 protein is CARTQGTPIYGYTF. The CDR3 DNA follows: TGTGCTAGAACTCAGGGGACGCCCATTTATGGCTACACCTTC.